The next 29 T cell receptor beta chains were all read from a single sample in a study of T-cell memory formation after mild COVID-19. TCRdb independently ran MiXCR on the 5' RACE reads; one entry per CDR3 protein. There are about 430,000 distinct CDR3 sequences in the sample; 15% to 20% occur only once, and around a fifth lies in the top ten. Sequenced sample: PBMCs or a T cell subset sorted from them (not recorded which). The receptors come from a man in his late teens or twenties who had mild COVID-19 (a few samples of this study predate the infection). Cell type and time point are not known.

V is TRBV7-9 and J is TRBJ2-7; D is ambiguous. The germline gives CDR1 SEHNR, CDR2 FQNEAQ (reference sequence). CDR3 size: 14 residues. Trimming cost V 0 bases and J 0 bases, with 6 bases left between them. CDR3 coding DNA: TGTGCCAGCAGCTTAGCGATGCGCTCCTACGAGCAGTACTTC. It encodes CASSLAMRSYEQYF.

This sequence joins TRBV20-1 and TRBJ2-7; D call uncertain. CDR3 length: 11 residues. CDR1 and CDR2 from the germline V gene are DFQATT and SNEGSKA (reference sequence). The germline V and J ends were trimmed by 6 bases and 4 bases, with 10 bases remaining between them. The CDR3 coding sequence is TGCAGTGCCCTACAGCCTTACGAGCAGTACTTC. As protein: CSALQPYEQYF.

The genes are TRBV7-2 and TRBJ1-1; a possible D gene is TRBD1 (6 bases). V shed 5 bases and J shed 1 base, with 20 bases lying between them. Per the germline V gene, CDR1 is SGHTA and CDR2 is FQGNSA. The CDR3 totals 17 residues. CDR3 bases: TGTGCCAGCAGCCGAAAAAAAGGGCAGGGGACGAACACTGAAGCTTTCTTT. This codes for CASSRKKGQGTNTEAFF.

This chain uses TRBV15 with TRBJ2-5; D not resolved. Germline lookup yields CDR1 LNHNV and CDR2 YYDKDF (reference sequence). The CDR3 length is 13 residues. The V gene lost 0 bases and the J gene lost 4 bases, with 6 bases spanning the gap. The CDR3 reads CATSREGPETQYF. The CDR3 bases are TGTGCCACCAGCAGAGAAGGGCCAGAGACCCAGTACTTC.

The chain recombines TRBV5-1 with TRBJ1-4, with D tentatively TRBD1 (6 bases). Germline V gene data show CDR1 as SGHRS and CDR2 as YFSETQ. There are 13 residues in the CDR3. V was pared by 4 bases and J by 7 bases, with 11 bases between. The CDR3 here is CASSLGQSEKLFF. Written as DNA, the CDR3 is TGCGCCAGCAGCCTTGGACAGTCTGAAAAACTGTTTTTT. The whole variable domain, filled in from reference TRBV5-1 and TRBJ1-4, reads KAGVTQTPRYLIKTRGQQVTLSCSPISGHRSVSWYQQTPGQGLQFLFEYFSETQRNKGNFPGRFSGRQFSNSRSEMNVSTLELGDSALYLCASSLGQSEKLFFGSGTQLSVL.

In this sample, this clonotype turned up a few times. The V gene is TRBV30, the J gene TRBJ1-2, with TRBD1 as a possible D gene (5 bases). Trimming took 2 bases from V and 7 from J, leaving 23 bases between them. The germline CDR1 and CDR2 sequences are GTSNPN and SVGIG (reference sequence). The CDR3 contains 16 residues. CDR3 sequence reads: CAWSRQTPLHSSGYTF. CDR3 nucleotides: TGTGCCTGGAGTAGACAGACCCCTCTTCATTCCAGTGGCTACACCTTC.

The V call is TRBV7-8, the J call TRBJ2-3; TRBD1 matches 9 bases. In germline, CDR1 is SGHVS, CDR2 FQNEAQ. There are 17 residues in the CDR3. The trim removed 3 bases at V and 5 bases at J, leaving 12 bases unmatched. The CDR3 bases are TGTGCCAGCAGCTTTGGGCGCTGGGGACAGGGAATAGATACGCAGTATTTT. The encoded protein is CASSFGRWGQGIDTQYF.

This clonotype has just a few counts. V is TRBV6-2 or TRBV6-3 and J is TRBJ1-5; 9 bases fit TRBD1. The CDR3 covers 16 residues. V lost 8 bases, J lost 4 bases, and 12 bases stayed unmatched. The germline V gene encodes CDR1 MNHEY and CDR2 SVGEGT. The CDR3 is CASGKTGGLGNQPQHF. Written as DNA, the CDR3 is TGTGCCAGCGGAAAGACAGGGGGATTAGGTAATCAGCCCCAGCATTTT.

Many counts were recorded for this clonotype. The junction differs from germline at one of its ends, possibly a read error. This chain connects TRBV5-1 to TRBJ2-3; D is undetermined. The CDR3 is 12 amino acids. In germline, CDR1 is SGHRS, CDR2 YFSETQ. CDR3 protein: CASSLVPDTQYF. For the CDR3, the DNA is TGTGCCAGCAGCTTAGTTCCAGATACGCAGTATTTT. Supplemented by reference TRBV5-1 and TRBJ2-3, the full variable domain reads KAGVTQTPRYLIKTRGQQVTLSCSPISGHRSVSWYQQTPGQGLQFLFEYFSETQRNKGNFPGRFSGRQFSNSRSEMNVSTLELGDSALYLCASSLVPDTQYFGPGTRLTVL.

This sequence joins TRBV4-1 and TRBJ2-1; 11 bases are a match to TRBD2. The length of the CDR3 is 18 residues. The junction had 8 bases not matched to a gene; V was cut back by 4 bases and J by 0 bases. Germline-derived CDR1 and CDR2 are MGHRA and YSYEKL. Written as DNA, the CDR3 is TGCGCCAGCAGCCCGAGGACTAGCGGGCGGAGCTCCTACAATGAGCAGTTCTTC. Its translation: CASSPRTSGRSSYNEQFF.

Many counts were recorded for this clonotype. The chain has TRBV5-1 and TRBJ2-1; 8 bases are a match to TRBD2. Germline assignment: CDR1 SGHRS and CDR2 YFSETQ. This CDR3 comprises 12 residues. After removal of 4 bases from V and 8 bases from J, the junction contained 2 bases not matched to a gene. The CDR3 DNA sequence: TGCGCCAGCAGCATGACTAGCGATGAGCAGTTCTTC. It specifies CASSMTSDEQFF.

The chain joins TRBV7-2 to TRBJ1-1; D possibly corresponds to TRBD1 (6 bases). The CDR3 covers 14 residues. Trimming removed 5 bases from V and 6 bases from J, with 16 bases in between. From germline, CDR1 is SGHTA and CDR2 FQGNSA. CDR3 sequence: CASSRGQGSAEAFF. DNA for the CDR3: TGTGCCAGCAGCCGGGGTCAGGGGAGCGCTGAAGCTTTCTTT.

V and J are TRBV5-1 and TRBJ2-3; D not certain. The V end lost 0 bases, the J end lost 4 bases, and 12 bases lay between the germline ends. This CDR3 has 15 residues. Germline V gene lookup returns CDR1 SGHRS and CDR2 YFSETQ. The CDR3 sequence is CASSLDGGRADTQYF. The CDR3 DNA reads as TGCGCCAGCAGCTTGGACGGCGGTAGGGCAGATACGCAGTATTTT.

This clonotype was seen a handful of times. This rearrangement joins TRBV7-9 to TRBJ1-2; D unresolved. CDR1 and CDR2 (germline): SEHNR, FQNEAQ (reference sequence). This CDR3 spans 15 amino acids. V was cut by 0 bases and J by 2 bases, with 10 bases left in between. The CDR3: CASSLADLGNYGYTF. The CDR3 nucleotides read TGTGCCAGCAGCTTAGCGGATTTAGGGAACTATGGCTACACCTTC.

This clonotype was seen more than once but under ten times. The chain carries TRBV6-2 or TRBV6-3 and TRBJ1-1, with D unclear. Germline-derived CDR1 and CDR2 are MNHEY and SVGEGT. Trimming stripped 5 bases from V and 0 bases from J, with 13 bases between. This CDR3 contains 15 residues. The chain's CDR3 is CASSTHRTVNTEAFF. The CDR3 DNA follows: TGTGCCAGCAGTACCCATCGGACGGTGAACACTGAAGCTTTCTTT.

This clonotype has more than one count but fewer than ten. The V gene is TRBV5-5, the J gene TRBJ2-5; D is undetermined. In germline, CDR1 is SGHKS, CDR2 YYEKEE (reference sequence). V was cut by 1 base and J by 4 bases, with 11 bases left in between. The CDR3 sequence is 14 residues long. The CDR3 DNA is TGTGCCAGCAGCTTGATGCATCTGGGAGAGACCCAGTACTTC. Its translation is CASSLMHLGETQYF.

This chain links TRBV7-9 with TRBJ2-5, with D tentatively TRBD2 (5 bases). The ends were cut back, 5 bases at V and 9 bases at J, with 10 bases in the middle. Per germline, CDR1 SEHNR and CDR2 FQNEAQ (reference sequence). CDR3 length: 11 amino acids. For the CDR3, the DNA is TGTGCCAGCAGCAAGGGAGAACCCCAGTACTTC. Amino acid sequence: CASSKGEPQYF.

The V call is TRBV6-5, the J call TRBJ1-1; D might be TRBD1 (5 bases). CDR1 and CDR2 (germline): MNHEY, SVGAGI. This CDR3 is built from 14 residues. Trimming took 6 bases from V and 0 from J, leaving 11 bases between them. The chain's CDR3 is CASSSSGLNTEAFF. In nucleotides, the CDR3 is TGTGCCAGCAGCTCCTCGGGACTGAACACTGAAGCTTTCTTT.

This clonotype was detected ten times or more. This CDR3 reads CASTGAGTTSTDTQYF. Written as DNA, the CDR3 is TGCGCCAGCACGGGTGCCGGGACTACTAGCACAGATACGCAGTATTTT. The chain uses TRBV5-1 and TRBJ2-3; 7 positions agree with TRBD2. This CDR3 has 16 amino acids. Germline V CDR1 and CDR2: SGHRS, YFSETQ. V gave up 6 bases and J gave up 0 bases; unmatched junction bases: 10.

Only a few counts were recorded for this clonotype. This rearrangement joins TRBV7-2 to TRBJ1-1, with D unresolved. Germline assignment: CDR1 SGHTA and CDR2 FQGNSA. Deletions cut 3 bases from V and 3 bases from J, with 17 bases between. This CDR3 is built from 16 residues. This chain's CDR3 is CASSLTVGRMHTEAFF. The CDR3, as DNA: TGTGCCAGCAGCTTGACGGTAGGGAGAATGCACACTGAAGCTTTCTTT.

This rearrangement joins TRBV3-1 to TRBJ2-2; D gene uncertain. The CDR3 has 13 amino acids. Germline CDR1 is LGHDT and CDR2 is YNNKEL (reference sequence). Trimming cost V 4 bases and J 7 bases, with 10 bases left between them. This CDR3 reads CASSPSVGGELFF. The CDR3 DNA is TGTGCCAGCAGCCCCTCCGTGGGCGGGGAGCTGTTTTTT.

CDR3 in amino acids: CASSPFRTDTQYF. DNA for the CDR3: TGTGCCAGCAGTCCTTTCCGCACAGATACGCAGTATTTT. The rearrangement links TRBV12-3 or TRBV12-4 to TRBJ2-3; D is undetermined. Trimming stripped 5 bases from V and 1 base from J, with 7 bases between. CDR3 length: 13 amino acids.

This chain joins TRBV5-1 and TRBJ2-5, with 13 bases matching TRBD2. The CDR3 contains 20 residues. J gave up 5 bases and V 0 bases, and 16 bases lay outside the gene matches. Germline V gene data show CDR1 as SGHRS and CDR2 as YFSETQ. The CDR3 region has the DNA TGCGCCAGCAGCTTGGCCATGACTAGCGGGGGGTACTCGGGACCCGAGACCCAGTACTTC. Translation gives CASSLAMTSGGYSGPETQYF.

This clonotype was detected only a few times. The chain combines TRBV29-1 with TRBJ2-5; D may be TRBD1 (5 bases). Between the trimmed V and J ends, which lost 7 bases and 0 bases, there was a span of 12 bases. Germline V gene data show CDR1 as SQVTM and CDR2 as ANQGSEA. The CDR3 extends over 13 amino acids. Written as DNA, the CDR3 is TGCAGCGCTACTGCGACAGACCAAGAGACCCAGTACTTC. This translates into CSATATDQETQYF.

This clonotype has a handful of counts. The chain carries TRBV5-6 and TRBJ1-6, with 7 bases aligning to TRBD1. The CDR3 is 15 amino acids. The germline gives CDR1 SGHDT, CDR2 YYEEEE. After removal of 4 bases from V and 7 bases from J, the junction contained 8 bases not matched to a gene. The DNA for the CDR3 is TGTGCCAGCAGCCCGGACAGGCGGTGGAATTCACCCCTCCACTTT. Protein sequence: CASSPDRRWNSPLHF.

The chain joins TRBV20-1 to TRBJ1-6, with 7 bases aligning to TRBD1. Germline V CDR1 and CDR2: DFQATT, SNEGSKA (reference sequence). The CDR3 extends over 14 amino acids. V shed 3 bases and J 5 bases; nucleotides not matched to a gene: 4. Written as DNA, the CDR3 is TGCAGTGCTAGTGAGGGGGCGAATAATTCACCCCTCCACTTT. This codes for CSASEGANNSPLHF.

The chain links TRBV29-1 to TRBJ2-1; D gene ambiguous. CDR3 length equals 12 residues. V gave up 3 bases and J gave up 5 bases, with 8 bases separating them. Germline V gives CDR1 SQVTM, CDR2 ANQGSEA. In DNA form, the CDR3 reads TGCAGCGTTGAGCCGGGTAACAATGAGCAGTTCTTC. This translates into CSVEPGNNEQFF.

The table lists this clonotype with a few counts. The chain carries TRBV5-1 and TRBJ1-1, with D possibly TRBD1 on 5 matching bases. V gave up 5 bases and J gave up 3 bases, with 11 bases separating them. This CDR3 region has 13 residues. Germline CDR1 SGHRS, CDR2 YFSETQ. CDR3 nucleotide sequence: TGCGCCAGCAGAGAGGACACTCACACTGAAGCTTTCTTT. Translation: CASREDTHTEAFF.

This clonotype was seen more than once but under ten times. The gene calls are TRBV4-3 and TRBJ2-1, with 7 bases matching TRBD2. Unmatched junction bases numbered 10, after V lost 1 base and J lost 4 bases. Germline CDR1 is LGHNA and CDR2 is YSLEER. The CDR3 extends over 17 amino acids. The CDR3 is CASSQAGRGVVYNEQFF. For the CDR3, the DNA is TGCGCCAGCAGCCAAGCGGGACGGGGGGTGGTTTACAATGAGCAGTTCTTC.